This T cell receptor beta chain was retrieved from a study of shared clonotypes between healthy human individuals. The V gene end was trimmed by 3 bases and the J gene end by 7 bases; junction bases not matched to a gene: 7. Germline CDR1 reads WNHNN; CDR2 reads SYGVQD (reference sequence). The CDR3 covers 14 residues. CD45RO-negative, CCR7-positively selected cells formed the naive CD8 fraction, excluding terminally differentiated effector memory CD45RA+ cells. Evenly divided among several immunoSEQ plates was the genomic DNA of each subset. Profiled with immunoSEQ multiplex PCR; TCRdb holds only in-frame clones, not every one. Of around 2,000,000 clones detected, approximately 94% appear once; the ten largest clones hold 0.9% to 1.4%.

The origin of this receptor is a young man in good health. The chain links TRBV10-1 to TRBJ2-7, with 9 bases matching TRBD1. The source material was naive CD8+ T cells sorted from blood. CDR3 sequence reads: CASSEAGTGLEQYF. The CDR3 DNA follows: TGCGCCAGCAGTGAAGCCGGGACAGGGCTTGAGCAGTACTTC.